The clone carrying this T cell receptor beta chain has only a few counts. Its cognate antigen is unknown. In the source study's methods: For papillary thyroid cancer, a distant-metastasis classifier was constructed from CDR3 differences observed across clinicopathological groups. Using MiXCR, TCRdb reanalyzed the PCR reads. The V and J calls were not made by the authors but by TCRdb's processing. Among 15,000 to 20,000 clones listed, around 30% were seen once. All patients were treatment-naive before thyroid surgery. The data are from a study of metastatic and nonmetastatic thyroid tumors. About the research overall: Repertoires of blood and of tissue (tumor or nodule) from malignant and benign thyroid patients were compared.

Study conclusions and caveats: Reported TCR beta diversity, measured in blood and tumor, was significantly higher for malignant thyroid tumors than for benign nodules.

This clonotype was sampled from a female donor with papillary thyroid cancer or a benign thyroid nodule (not recorded which). Some clones in this sample may be carry-over from other donors' samples. What was sequenced was tumor tissue.

The CDR3 nucleotides are TGTGCCAGCAGTCCGGGTGGGAACTATGGCTACACCTTC. It is translated as CASSPGGNYGYTF. The chain combines TRBV6-2 or TRBV6-3 with TRBJ1-2; D gene unclear. V lost 5 bases, J lost 2 bases, and 9 bases lay in between. This CDR3 comprises 13 residues. Germline assignment: CDR1 MNHEY and CDR2 SVGEGT.